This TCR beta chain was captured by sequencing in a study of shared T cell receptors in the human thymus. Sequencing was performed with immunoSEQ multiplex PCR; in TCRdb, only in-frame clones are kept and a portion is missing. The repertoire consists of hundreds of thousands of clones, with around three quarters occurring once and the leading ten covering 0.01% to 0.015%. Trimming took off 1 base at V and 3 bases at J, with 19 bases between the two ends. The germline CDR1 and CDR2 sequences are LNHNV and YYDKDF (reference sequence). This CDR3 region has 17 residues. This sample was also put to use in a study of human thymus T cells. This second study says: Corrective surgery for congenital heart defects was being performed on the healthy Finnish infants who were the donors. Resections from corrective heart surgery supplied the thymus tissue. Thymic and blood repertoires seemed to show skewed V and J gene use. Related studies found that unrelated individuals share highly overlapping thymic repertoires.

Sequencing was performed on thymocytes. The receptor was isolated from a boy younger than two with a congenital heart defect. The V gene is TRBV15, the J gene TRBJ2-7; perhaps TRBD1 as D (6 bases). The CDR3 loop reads CATSRASWQGRGYEQYF. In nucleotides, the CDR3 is TGTGCCACCAGCAGAGCGAGTTGGCAGGGGCGAGGCTACGAGCAGTACTTC. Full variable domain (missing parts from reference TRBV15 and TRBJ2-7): DAMVIQNPRYQVTQFGKPVTLSCSQTLNHNVMYWYQQKSSQAPKLLFHYYDKDFNNEADTPDNFQSRRPNTSFCFLDIRSPGLGDTAMYLCATSRASWQGRGYEQYFGPGTRLTVT.